Listed below are T cell receptor beta chains from one sample, sequenced in a study of T cells in Graves' hyperthyroidism and ophthalmopathy. TCRdb re-called the multiplex PCR reads through MiXCR, storing one row per CDR3 protein. The sample lists 300,000 to 450,000 distinct CDR3 sequences, about 18% occurring once. The sequenced material came from blood. All receptors derive from a woman aged 25 to 39 with Graves' hyperthyroidism that later progressed to Graves' ophthalmopathy. CDR3s include the opening cysteine and the closing phenylalanine or tryptophan. The order of the fields is clone size, J gene, D gene, V gene, CDR3 DNA, CDR3 protein. D genes are given only for firm matches. Where a row states a size, it is once, few, many or the class of an expanded clone; other rows omit it.

>once|TRBJ2-3|-|TRBV19
TGTGCCAGTAGTATATTTCACCAAAACACAGATACGCAGTATTTT
CASSIFHQNTDTQYF
>few|TRBJ2-1|-|TRBV20-1
TGCAGTGCCGTACCCCCCTACTACAATGAGCAGTTCTTC
CSAVPPYYNEQFF
>once|TRBJ1-1|-|TRBV3-1
TGTGCCAGCAGCCAAAGATACCAGGGAGTATGGGGCACTGAAGCTTTCTTT
CASSQRYQGVWGTEAFF
>many|TRBJ1-6|-|TRBV6-1
TGTGCCAGCAGTCGAGGCAGGGGTGGACCGGATAATTCACCCCTCCACTTT
CASSRGRGGPDNSPLHF
>-|TRBJ1-2|-|TRBV12-3/TRBV12-4
TGTGCCAGCGGAAAGTTACCGGGACACAACTATGGCTACACCTTC
CASGKLPGHNYGYTF
>-|TRBJ2-1|-|TRBV6-1
TGTGCCACGACGTCGACTGCCGGAAACCCCGATGAGCAGTTCTTC
CATTSTAGNPDEQFF
>few|TRBJ2-5|-|TRBV2
TGTGCCAGCAGTGATCCGGCTACCCAAGAGACCCAGTACTTC
CASSDPATQETQYF
>-|TRBJ2-2|TRBD1|TRBV2
TGTGCCAGCATTAGGGCCGGGACAGGGCACACCGGGGAGCTGTTTTTT
CASIRAGTGHTGELFF
>many|TRBJ2-5|TRBD2|TRBV6-5
TGTGCCAGCAGTTACTCGGGTGGCGGGACTAGCGGGAGTCGAGAGACCCAGTACTTC
CASSYSGGGTSGSRETQYF
>many|TRBJ2-2|-|TRBV3-1
TGTGCCAGCAGCCAAAGCCCCTCCTTTGCAACCGGGGAGCTGTTTTTT
CASSQSPSFATGELFF
>-|TRBJ2-3|-|TRBV28
TGTGCCAGCAGCTTGATTTGGGATACGCAGTATTTT
CASSLIWDTQYF
>-|TRBJ1-1|-|TRBV11-2
TGTGCCAGCAGCTCCTGGGGTATGAACACTGAAGCTTTCTTT
CASSSWGMNTEAFF
>many|TRBJ2-3|TRBD2|TRBV12-3/TRBV12-4
TGTGCCAGCAGACCGACTAGCGGGGGGGCTCTCACAGATACGCAGTATTTT
CASRPTSGGALTDTQYF
>-|TRBJ2-7|-|TRBV10-3
TGTGCCATCGCACTCGGGGGCTCCTACGAGCAGTACTTC
CAIALGGSYEQYF
>few|TRBJ2-5|-|TRBV14
TGTGCCAGCAGCCAAGAGGGGGAGAGAGAGACCCAGTACTTC
CASSQEGERETQYF
>-|TRBJ2-4|-|TRBV7-9
TGTGCCAGCAGCTCGTCGGCGGAAAACATTCAGTACTTC
CASSSSAENIQYF
>many|TRBJ2-4|-|TRBV12-3/TRBV12-4
TGTGCCAGCAGTTTAGCGGGTGTCGAGACGCGAAACATTCAGTACTTC
CASSLAGVETRNIQYF
>many|TRBJ2-7|-|TRBV28
TGTGCCAGCAGTGAACTGGGGACGGACTCCTACGAGCAGTACTTC
CASSELGTDSYEQYF
>many|TRBJ2-7|-|TRBV6-2/TRBV6-3
TGTGCCAGCACCCCCCTCAGTTCCCCACGTCTGCGTGAGCAGTACTTC
CASTPLSSPRLREQYF
>once|TRBJ2-7|TRBD1|TRBV28
TGTGCCAGCAGTTTCCCTATCCGGGACAGCTCCTACGAGCAGTACTTC
CASSFPIRDSSYEQYF
>-|TRBJ2-7|TRBD1|TRBV7-9
TGTGCCAGCAGCCGTTGGGACAGGGCACGGGAGCAGTACTTC
CASSRWDRAREQYF
>many|TRBJ1-1|-|TRBV20-1
TGCAGTGCTGACTGGGACTTGAACACTGAAGCTTTCTTT
CSADWDLNTEAFF
>-|TRBJ1-1|-|TRBV6-1
TGTGCCAGCAGTACGCTTACAGGGAACACTGAAGCTTTCTTT
CASSTLTGNTEAFF
>many|TRBJ1-2|-|TRBV5-6
TGTGCCAGCAGCTTGCCAAGGACAGTCCCCTACTATGGCTACACCTTC
CASSLPRTVPYYGYTF
>-|TRBJ1-2|-|TRBV2
TGTGCCAGCACGGGCGCCTCCTATGGCTACACCTTC
CASTGASYGYTF
>-|TRBJ2-5|TRBD1|TRBV7-9
TGTGCCAGCAACCAACAGGGGATCGGAGAGACCCAGTACTTC
CASNQQGIGETQYF
>-|TRBJ1-1|-|TRBV29-1
TGCAGCGTTTCGATACAGAACACTGAAGCTTTCTTT
CSVSIQNTEAFF
>many|TRBJ1-1|-|TRBV6-5
TGTGCCAGCAGTTACTTTGGGGAACAGGCGATGCAGAACACTGAAGCTTTCTTT
CASSYFGEQAMQNTEAFF
>many|TRBJ1-5|-|TRBV6-2/TRBV6-3
TGTGCCAGCAGTTACGAGTCAGTCTATAGCAATCAGCCCCAGCATTTT
CASSYESVYSNQPQHF
>many|TRBJ2-7|-|TRBV28
TGTGCCAGCCGAAAGGGGTCCGGGTCTAACCCCTCCTACGAGCAGTACTTC
CASRKGSGSNPSYEQYF
>many|TRBJ2-1|-|TRBV20-1
TGCAGTGCTAGAGTCCTGGGAGCCCATGAGCAGTTCTTC
CSARVLGAHEQFF
>-|TRBJ2-5|-|TRBV5-1
TGCGCCAGCAGCTTATCACCCTGGACAATGGAGACCCAGTACTTC
CASSLSPWTMETQYF
>many|TRBJ1-6|-|TRBV7-2
TGTGCCAGCAGCCTACGGGACGGGAATTCACCCCTCCACTTT
CASSLRDGNSPLHF
>few|TRBJ2-1|-|TRBV28
TGTGCCAGCAGTTACGCCCCCCGGACGCATGAGCAGTTCTTC
CASSYAPRTHEQFF
>-|TRBJ1-2|-|TRBV10-1
TGCGCCAGCAGTGGAAGCGTGGGACTTGGTGGCTACACCTTC
CASSGSVGLGGYTF
>many|TRBJ1-1|TRBD1|TRBV5-5
TGTGCCAGCAGCTTGATTTCTCAGGGGGACACTGAAGCTTTCTTT
CASSLISQGDTEAFF
>many|TRBJ2-5|TRBD1|TRBV24-1
TGTGCCACCAGTGACTCAGGACAGGGTGGGGAGACCCAGTACTTC
CATSDSGQGGETQYF
>many|TRBJ1-1|-|TRBV19
TGTGCCAGTAGCGGTTCGGGGGGCACTGAAGCTTTCTTT
CASSGSGGTEAFF
>-|TRBJ1-1|-|TRBV18
TGTGCCAGCTCAAGGACAGTTCAGAACACTGAAGCTTTCTTT
CASSRTVQNTEAFF
>-|TRBJ2-1|-|TRBV29-1
TGCAGCGTTGAACCCGGATACTCCTACAATGAGCAGTTCTTC
CSVEPGYSYNEQFF
>many|TRBJ1-1|-|TRBV28
TGTGCCAGCAGTATCCCCGGCCGGACGACTTATGAAGCTTTCTTT
CASSIPGRTTYEAFF
>-|TRBJ1-5|-|TRBV19
TGTGCCAGTAGCACGCTTACCTGGGGCAATCAGCCCCAGCATTTT
CASSTLTWGNQPQHF
>many|TRBJ2-3|-|TRBV7-9
TGTGCCAGCAGCTTAGATCGGCGGGACCGCACAGATACGCAGTATTTT
CASSLDRRDRTDTQYF
>many|TRBJ1-5|TRBD1|TRBV15
TGTGCCACCAGCAAACTTGGGACAGGGGATCAGCCCCAGCATTTT
CATSKLGTGDQPQHF
>few|TRBJ2-4|-|TRBV5-1
TGCGCCAGCAGCTTCCGATCCGGGGCCCAACAGGGAAACATTCAGTACTTC
CASSFRSGAQQGNIQYF
>many|TRBJ2-3|TRBD2|TRBV11-2
TGTGCCAGCAGCTTAGATTATGTACTAGCGGGAGTTGGCGACACAGATACGCAGTATTTT
CASSLDYVLAGVGDTDTQYF
>many|TRBJ2-1|-|TRBV6-1
TGTGCCAGCAGTGAGGTTGGGTCAGGGCTCCAGTTCTTC
CASSEVGSGLQFF
>-|TRBJ2-7|TRBD1|TRBV7-9
TGTGCCAGCAGCCAACCCAGGGGGGAGCAGTACTTC
CASSQPRGEQYF
>many|TRBJ1-1|-|TRBV7-8
TGTGCCAGCAGCTTAGGGGGCTTCGAAAACCATATCACTGAAGCTTTCTTT
CASSLGGFENHITEAFF
>few|TRBJ2-1|-|TRBV4-2
TGTGCCAGCAGCGCCTGGGGCCTAGGCTCCTACAATGAGCAGTTCTTC
CASSAWGLGSYNEQFF
>-|TRBJ2-7|TRBD1|TRBV29-1
TGCAGCGTTATGTTGGGGGACAGGGAGAACGGGCAGTACTTC
CSVMLGDRENGQYF
>many|TRBJ1-5|-|TRBV12-3/TRBV12-4
TGTGCCAGCAGTCTCGCATCCGGACGGGAGAGCAATCAGCCCCAGCATTTT
CASSLASGRESNQPQHF
>many|TRBJ2-5|-|TRBV12-3/TRBV12-4
TGTGCCAGCTCGCCCGACAGTAACCAAGAGACCCAGTACTTC
CASSPDSNQETQYF
>many|TRBJ1-5|-|TRBV7-8
TGTGCCAGCAGCTTAGAGGGCAGGTTGAGCAATCAGCCCCAGCATTTT
CASSLEGRLSNQPQHF
>-|TRBJ1-2|-|TRBV2
TGTGCCAGCATACGCCAGGGTGCGAGTGGCTACACCTTC
CASIRQGASGYTF
>few|TRBJ2-1|-|TRBV20-1
TGCAGTGCTAGGGTTGTTGGAGCCAATGAGCAGTTCTTC
CSARVVGANEQFF
>many|TRBJ2-2|TRBD1|TRBV11-2
TGTGCCAGCAGCTTAGTGGGCCCACGGACAGGGCTCACCGGGGAGCTGTTTTTT
CASSLVGPRTGLTGELFF
>few|TRBJ2-7|-|TRBV5-5
TGTGCCAGCAGCTTGGCTACTGGGGGCGTTTACGAGCAGTACTTC
CASSLATGGVYEQYF
>-|TRBJ2-5|-|TRBV7-8
TGTGCCAGCAGCTTCGAGCAGGAAGAGACCCAGTACTTC
CASSFEQEETQYF
>many|TRBJ1-1|-|TRBV6-1
TGTGCCAGCAGTAATACCCTCGGGCTGGAAGCTTTCTTT
CASSNTLGLEAFF